This entry lists 16 T cell receptor beta chains sequenced from one sample in a study of blood T cell repertoires in COVID-19 (TCRdb year 2020). The receptor library was made with the immunoSEQ multiplex PCR assay. Held by TCRdb, this immuneACCESS table contains in-frame sequences only and omits some clones. Under half of the omission traces to an unresolved V gene where checked; the cause of the rest is unknown. The sample table holds about 70,000 clones, of which 70% to 90% were seen once. About 1.5% of the sample belongs to the ten largest clones. The source material was peripheral blood. These receptors all stem from a woman aged 55-70 years with acute or convalescent COVID-19.

The rearrangement joins TRBV2 to TRBJ2-1; 9 positions agree with TRBD2. Germline trimming cut 8 bases from V and 3 bases from J; bases unmatched to any gene: 8. Germline V lookup: CDR1 SNHLY, CDR2 FYNNEI. The CDR3 spans 15 residues. CDR3 sequence: CASRRRREGYNEQFF. The CDR3 DNA reads as TGTGCCAGCCGACGACGGCGGGAGGGCTACAATGAGCAGTTCTTC.

The chain carries TRBV27 and TRBJ2-1, with a weak D call TRBD2 (5 bases). Deletions cut 0 bases from V and 2 bases from J, with 11 bases between. CDR3 length: 16 amino acids. Looked up from germline, CDR1 is MNHEY and CDR2 is SMNVEV (reference sequence). In DNA form, the CDR3 reads TGTGCCAGCAGTTTATCACTAGACCAACCCTACAATGAGCAGTTCTTC. Amino acids: CASSLSLDQPYNEQFF.

This clone was recorded only once. CDR3 loop: CASSSEKTGAYGYTF. DNA of the CDR3: TGTGCCAGCAGCTCCGAAAAGACAGGGGCTTATGGCTACACCTTC. This chain links TRBV5-8 with TRBJ1-2; 8 bases line up with TRBD1. Germline CDR1 SGHTS, CDR2 YDEGEE. This CDR3 is built from 15 residues. The junction had 9 bases not matched to a gene; V was cut back by 3 bases and J by 5 bases.

This chain links TRBV29-1 with TRBJ2-1; the match to TRBD2 covers 10 bases. Germline CDR1 SQVTM, CDR2 ANQGSEA. The J segment lost 5 bases and the V segment lost 0 bases, leaving 4 bases of the junction unmatched. The CDR3 length is 15 residues. CDR3 DNA sequence: TGCAGCGTTGAAGATCGGACTAGCGGAAACAATGAGCAGTTCTTC. This gives the protein CSVEDRTSGNNEQFF.

The chain links TRBV18 to TRBJ1-3, with D unclear. CDR3 length: 15 amino acids. CDR1 is KGHSH, CDR2 LQKENI, per germline. The V and J ends lost 3 bases and 0 bases respectively, with 9 bases between them. The CDR3 sequence: CASSPRTSSGNTIYF. CDR3 DNA: TGTGCCAGCTCACCCCGCACCAGCTCTGGAAACACCATATATTTT. Supplemented by reference TRBV18 and TRBJ1-3, the full variable domain reads NAGVMQNPRHLVRRRGQEARLRCSPMKGHSHVYWYRQLPEEGLKFMVYLQKENIIDESGMPKERFSAEFPKEGPSILRIQQVVRGDSAAYFCASSPRTSSGNTIYFGEGSWLTVV.

CDR3 sequence: CASGAITGGGELFF. The CDR3 coding sequence is TGTGCCAGCGGCGCCATTACGGGAGGCGGGGAGCTGTTTTTT. This rearrangement joins TRBV28 to TRBJ2-2, with TRBD2 matching over 7 bases. Per the germline V gene, CDR1 is MDHEN and CDR2 is SYDVKM. The V segment lost 8 bases and the J segment 7 bases; nucleotides outside the gene matches: 10. The CDR3 covers 14 residues.

The V call is TRBV6-6, the J call TRBJ2-7; 7 bases are shared with TRBD2. Germline V gives CDR1 MNHNY, CDR2 SVGAGI (reference sequence). The length of the CDR3 is 13 residues. V dropped 2 bases and J dropped 4; count of bases not matched to a gene: 2. As DNA, the CDR3 is TGTGCCAGCAGTTACGACGGGGGGTACGAGCAGTACTTC. This sequence encodes CASSYDGGYEQYF.

The chain carries TRBV9 and TRBJ2-5, with TRBD1 identical over 7 bases. There are 13 residues in the CDR3. The germline gives CDR1 SGDLS, CDR2 YYNGEE. V dropped 3 bases and J dropped 3; count of bases not matched to a gene: 2. In DNA, the CDR3 is TGTGCCAGCAGCGCCGGGACAGAAGAGACCCAGTACTTC. It yields the protein CASSAGTEETQYF.

The chain recombines TRBV12-3 or TRBV12-4 with TRBJ2-3, with 7 bases fitting TRBD1. V shed 6 bases and J 8 bases; nucleotides not matched to a gene: 5. The CDR3 extends over 12 amino acids. CDR3 sequence (DNA): TGTGCCAGCAGCTTTACAGGGGTTACGCAGTATTTT. Translated, it gives CASSFTGVTQYF.

This rearrangement joins TRBV10-3 to TRBJ2-3, with 7 bases matching TRBD1. The junction had 7 bases not matched to a gene; V was cut back by 4 bases and J by 3 bases. Germline values: CDR1 ENHRY, CDR2 SYGVKD. The CDR3 has 15 amino acids. The CDR3 coding sequence is TGTGCCATCAGTGTAGCCGGGACAGTGACAGATACGCAGTATTTT. It specifies CAISVAGTVTDTQYF.

The chain links TRBV28 to TRBJ2-7, with TRBD1 as a possible D gene (6 bases). Germline V gene data show CDR1 as MDHEN and CDR2 as SYDVKM. This CDR3 spans 11 amino acids. V gave up 8 bases and J gave up 3 bases, with 8 bases separating them. CDR3 protein: CASGGHYEQYF. Written as DNA, the CDR3 is TGTGCCAGCGGGGGCCACTACGAGCAGTACTTC.

This rearrangement joins TRBV2 to TRBJ2-3; TRBD2 aligns across 8 bases. This CDR3 contains 16 residues. Germline-derived CDR1 and CDR2 are SNHLY and FYNNEI. V lost 4 bases and J lost 3; bases outside the gene matches: 9. This chain's CDR3 is CASSVLGGAGTDTQYF. The CDR3, as DNA: TGTGCCAGCAGTGTGCTCGGGGGGGCCGGGACAGATACGCAGTATTTT.

By sample share, this clone is medium-sized. The rearrangement links TRBV7-9 to TRBJ2-2; 11 bases agree with TRBD2. CDR1 is SEHNR and CDR2 is FQNEAQ in the germline V gene (reference sequence). The CDR3 consists of 15 residues. Trimming removed 1 base from V and 5 bases from J; junction bases left unmatched: 0. The CDR3 loop reads CASSLGLAGTGELFF. CDR3 in DNA: TGTGCCAGCAGCTTAGGACTAGCGGGGACCGGGGAGCTGTTTTTT. Combining the CDR3 with reference TRBV7-9 and TRBJ2-2 gives the whole variable domain DTGVSQNPRHKITKRGQNVTFRCDPISEHNRLYWYRQTLGQGPEFLTYFQNEAQLEKSRLLSDRFSAERPKGSFSTLEIQRTEQGDSAMYLCASSLGLAGTGELFFGEGSRLTVL.

This chain uses TRBV7-9 with TRBJ2-2; D perhaps matches TRBD2 (6 bases). CDR3 length: 14 amino acids. The germline V gene encodes CDR1 SEHNR and CDR2 FQNEAQ (reference sequence). V lost 5 bases to trimming and J lost 6 bases, with 13 bases between them. CDR3 sequence reads: CASSPLAISGELFF. CDR3 nucleotide sequence: TGTGCCAGCAGCCCTCTAGCGATTTCCGGGGAGCTGTTTTTT.

The J gene is TRBJ1-3, the V gene TRBV5-1; D is perhaps TRBD1 (6 bases). The germline V and J ends were trimmed by 4 bases and 0 bases, with 11 bases remaining between them. The germline V gene has CDR1 SGHRS and CDR2 YFSETQ. This CDR3 spans 15 amino acids. The chain's CDR3 is CASSAGTNSGNTIYF. The CDR3, as DNA: TGCGCCAGCAGCGCCGGGACAAACTCTGGAAACACCATATATTTT.

The genes are TRBV2 and TRBJ2-1; a possible D gene is TRBD1 (5 bases). V was trimmed by 11 bases and J by 4 bases, leaving 15 bases between them. This CDR3 is 13 amino acids long. Germline V lookup: CDR1 SNHLY, CDR2 FYNNEI. The DNA of the CDR3 is TGTGCCGGCCGACAGACGCAATACAATGAGCAGTTCTTC. Translation: CAGRQTQYNEQFF.